This TCR beta chain originates from a study of cytomegalovirus exposure and HLA in healthy donors. Study at large: Per a later analysis, the approximately 620 first-cohort and 95 to 150 validation repertoires shared one platform.

The data were produced by immunoSEQ multiplex PCR, yet TCRdb's version contains in-frame clones alone and is incomplete. The sample lists around 110,000 clones; about 88% were seen once. The CDR3 has 13 amino acids. V was shortened by 0 bases and J by 5 bases, with 8 bases between the two germline ends. Germline-derived CDR1 and CDR2 are ENHRY and SYGVKD. Concerning this clone: Antigen: not known.

Whole-study findings and limits: As was reported, the classifier diagnosed cytomegalovirus status with high specificity and sensitivity. Researchers reported that a few CMV-associated chains were confirmed in vitro as CMV antigen-specific. Among TCR beta chains, those listed as cytomegalovirus-associated numbered some 170.

The TCR sequence derives from a young woman in good health and CMV-seropositive. What was sequenced was PBMCs. V is TRBV10-3 and J is TRBJ2-7, with D possibly TRBD2 on 6 matching bases. The CDR3 sequence: CAISESPGDEQYF. CDR3 DNA: TGTGCCATCAGTGAGTCTCCGGGGGACGAGCAGTACTTC.